This TCR beta chain was found in a study of metastatic and nonmetastatic thyroid tumors. Study findings and constraints: In blood and tumor, TCR beta diversity was reportedly significantly higher in malignant thyroid tumors than in benign nodules.

Every patient was untreated before thyroid surgery. V dropped 0 bases and J dropped 4 bases, with 13 bases sitting between them. The germline gives CDR1 LNHNV, CDR2 YYDKDF (reference sequence). This CDR3 comprises 15 residues. This clone is labeled as medium-sized. Its specificity is unknown. Original processing notes: Differences in CDR3 between clinicopathological groups were drawn on to build a classifier intended to discriminate distant-metastatic papillary thyroid cancer patients. TCRdb ran MiXCR on the PCR reads. The V and J calls, along with clone size, are taken from TCRdb and not from the paper's own processing. The sample includes tens of thousands of clones, about 20% of them seen just once.

The chain combines TRBV15 with TRBJ2-7; TRBD1 might be the D (5 bases). The sequence derives from a female donor with papillary thyroid cancer or a benign thyroid nodule (not recorded which). Some clones in this sample may be carry-over from other donors' samples. Material for sequencing was blood. The CDR3 sequence is CATSRDQGLGYEQYF. The CDR3 nucleotides are TGTGCCACCAGCAGAGATCAGGGTTTGGGGTACGAGCAGTACTTC.